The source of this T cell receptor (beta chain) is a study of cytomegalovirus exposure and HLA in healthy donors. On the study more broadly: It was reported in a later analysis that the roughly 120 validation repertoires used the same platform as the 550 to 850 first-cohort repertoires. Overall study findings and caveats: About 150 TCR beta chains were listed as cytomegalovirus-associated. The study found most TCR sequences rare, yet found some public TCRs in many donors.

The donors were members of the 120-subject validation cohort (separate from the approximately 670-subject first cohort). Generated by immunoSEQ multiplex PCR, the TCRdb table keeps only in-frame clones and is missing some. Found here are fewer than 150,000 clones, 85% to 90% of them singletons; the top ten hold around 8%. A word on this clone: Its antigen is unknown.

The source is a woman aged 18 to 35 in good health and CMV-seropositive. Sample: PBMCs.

DNA of the CDR3: TGTGCCATCAGTGAGGAGGACAGGGAGTATGGCTACACCTTC. Translation gives CAISEEDREYGYTF. V gene TRBV10-3 combines with J gene TRBJ1-2, with TRBD1 matching over 8 bases. V gave up 2 bases and J gave up 5 bases; unmatched junction bases: 4. CDR1 and CDR2 (germline): ENHRY, SYGVKD. This CDR3 is built from 14 residues.